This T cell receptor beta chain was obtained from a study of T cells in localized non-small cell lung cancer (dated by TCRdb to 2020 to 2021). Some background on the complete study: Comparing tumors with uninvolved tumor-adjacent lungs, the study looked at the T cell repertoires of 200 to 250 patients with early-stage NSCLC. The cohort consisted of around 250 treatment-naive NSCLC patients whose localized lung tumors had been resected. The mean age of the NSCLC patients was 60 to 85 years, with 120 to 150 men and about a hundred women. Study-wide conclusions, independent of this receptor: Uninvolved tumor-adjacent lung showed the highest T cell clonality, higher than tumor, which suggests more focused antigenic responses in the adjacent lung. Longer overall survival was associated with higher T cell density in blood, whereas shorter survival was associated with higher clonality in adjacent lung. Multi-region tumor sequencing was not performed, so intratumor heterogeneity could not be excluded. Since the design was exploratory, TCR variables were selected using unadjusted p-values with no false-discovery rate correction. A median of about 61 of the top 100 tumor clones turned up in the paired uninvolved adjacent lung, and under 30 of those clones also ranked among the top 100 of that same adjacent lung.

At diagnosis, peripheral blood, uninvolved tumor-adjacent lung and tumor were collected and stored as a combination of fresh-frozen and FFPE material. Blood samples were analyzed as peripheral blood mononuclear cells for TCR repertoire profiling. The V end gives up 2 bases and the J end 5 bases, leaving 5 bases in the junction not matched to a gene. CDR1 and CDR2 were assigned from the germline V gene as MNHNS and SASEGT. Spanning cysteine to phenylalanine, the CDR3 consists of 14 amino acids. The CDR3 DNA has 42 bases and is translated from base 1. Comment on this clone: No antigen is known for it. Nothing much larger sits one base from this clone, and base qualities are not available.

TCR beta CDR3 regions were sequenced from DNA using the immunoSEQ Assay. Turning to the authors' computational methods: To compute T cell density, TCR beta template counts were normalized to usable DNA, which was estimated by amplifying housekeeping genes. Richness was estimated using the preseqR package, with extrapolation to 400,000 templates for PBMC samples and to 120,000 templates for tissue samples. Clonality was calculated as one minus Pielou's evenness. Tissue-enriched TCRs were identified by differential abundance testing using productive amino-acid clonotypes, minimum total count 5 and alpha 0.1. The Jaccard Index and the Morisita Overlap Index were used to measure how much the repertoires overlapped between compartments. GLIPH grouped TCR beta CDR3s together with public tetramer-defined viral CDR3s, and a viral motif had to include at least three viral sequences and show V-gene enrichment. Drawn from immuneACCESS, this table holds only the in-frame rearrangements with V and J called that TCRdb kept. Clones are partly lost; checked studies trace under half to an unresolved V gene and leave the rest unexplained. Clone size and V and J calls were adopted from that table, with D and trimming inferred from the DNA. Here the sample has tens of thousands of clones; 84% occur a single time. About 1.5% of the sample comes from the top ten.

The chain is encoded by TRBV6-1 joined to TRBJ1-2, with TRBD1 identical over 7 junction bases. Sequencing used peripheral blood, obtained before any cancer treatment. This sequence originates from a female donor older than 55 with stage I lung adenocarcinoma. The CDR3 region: CASSETTGLYGYTF. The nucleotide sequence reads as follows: TGTGCCAGCAGTGAAACGACAGGGCTTTATGGCTACACCTTC.